The next 25 T cell receptor beta chains were all read from a single sample in a study of OX40 agonist ivuxolimab in advanced cancers. The protocol was immunoSEQ multiplex PCR, while the TCRdb copy is restricted to in-frame clones and leaves out a portion. The sample holds some 39,000 clones, over 75% seen once. Sample: CD4+ or CD8+ T cells sorted from blood, taken in a trial of the OX40 agonist ivuxolimab. These receptors were obtained from an adult with an advanced solid tumor such as melanoma, head and neck, liver or kidney cancer.

The chain joins TRBV5-1 to TRBJ2-1, with 8 bases lining up with TRBD2. Per the germline V gene, CDR1 is SGHRS and CDR2 is YFSETQ. The CDR3 has 15 amino acids. J lost 8 bases, V lost 2 bases, and 9 bases had no gene match. CDR3 bases: TGCGCCAGCAGCTTTGGTGCGGGAGGTTTTGATGAGCAGTTCTTC. This encodes CASSFGAGGFDEQFF.

V is TRBV4-2 and J is TRBJ2-1, with no clear D. Between the trimmed V and J ends, which lost 2 bases and 1 base, there was a span of 15 bases. The CDR3 contains 17 residues. Germline-derived CDR1 and CDR2 are LGHNA and YNFKEQ. As DNA, the CDR3 is TGTGCCAGCAGCCAATTCCCCTTCAGTCCTTCCTACAATGAGCAGTTCTTC. Protein product: CASSQFPFSPSYNEQFF.

This chain joins TRBV4-1 and TRBJ2-5, with 10 bases that match TRBD2. This CDR3 has 17 residues. Germline V gene sequence: CDR1 MGHRA, CDR2 YSYEKL. V lost 0 bases and J lost 5; bases outside the gene matches: 9. In DNA form, the CDR3 reads TGCGCCAGCAGCCAAGAGGGGAGCGGGAGGGCCGGGGAGACCCAGTACTTC. This sequence encodes CASSQEGSGRAGETQYF.

This clone was counted once. The V call is TRBV7-3, the J call TRBJ2-1, with a tentative D call TRBD1 (5 bases). The CDR3 spans 14 residues. Looked up from germline, CDR1 is SGHTA and CDR2 is FQGTGA. V lost 7 bases and J 5 bases, leaving 15 bases between the germline ends. The CDR3 loop reads CASKKGQTNNEQFF. The CDR3 region has the DNA TGTGCCAGCAAAAAGGGGCAGACCAACAATGAGCAGTTCTTC.

The rearrangement uses TRBV5-6 and TRBJ2-2, with no clear D. This CDR3 spans 14 amino acids. V lost 4 bases, J lost 0 bases, and 7 bases lay in between. Germline V gene sequence: CDR1 SGHDT, CDR2 YYEEEE. CDR3 region: CASSRGSNTGELFF. The CDR3 coding sequence is TGTGCCAGCAGCCGCGGTTCGAACACCGGGGAGCTGTTTTTT.

The chain combines TRBV9 with TRBJ2-3; D uncertain. Germline CDR1 SGDLS, CDR2 YYNGEE. This CDR3 has 14 residues. The V gene lost 3 bases and the J gene lost 2 bases, with 10 bases spanning the gap. CDR3 protein: CASSGDPHTDTQYF. CDR3 nucleotides: TGTGCCAGCAGCGGAGACCCCCACACAGATACGCAGTATTTT.

J is TRBJ1-2 and V is TRBV2; tentative D call: TRBD1 (6 bases). Germline CDR1 and CDR2: SNHLY and FYNNEI. The CDR3 is made up of 15 amino acids. With 3 bases removed from V and 2 bases from J, the gap between germline ends came to 13 bases. CDR3 sequence: CASSEQGRSNYGYTF. The CDR3 nucleotides read TGTGCCAGCAGTGAGCAGGGGCGTTCAAACTATGGCTACACCTTC.

The chain links TRBV14 to TRBJ1-4, with TRBD1 as a possible D gene (5 bases). CDR1 and CDR2 (germline): SGHDN, FVKESK. CDR3 length: 14 amino acids. Trimming pared 3 bases from V and 7 bases from J, leaving 12 bases between. The CDR3 coding sequence is TGTGCCAGCAGCCACCCGGGGCCCAGTGAAAAACTGTTTTTT. Translating gives CASSHPGPSEKLFF.

The chain has TRBV5-1 and TRBJ1-2; D gene uncertain. Looked up from germline, CDR1 is SGHRS and CDR2 is YFSETQ. This CDR3 has 14 amino acids. The ends were cut back, 0 bases at V and 2 bases at J, with 8 bases in the middle. CDR3 protein: CASSLGQLNYGYTF. CDR3 coding DNA: TGCGCCAGCAGCTTGGGTCAGTTAAACTATGGCTACACCTTC.

There are a few counts of this clone. This chain uses TRBV5-4 with TRBJ2-5; 7 bases match TRBD2. J was trimmed by 1 base and V by 0 bases; bases with no gene match: 6. Germline CDR1 is SGHNT and CDR2 is YYREEE (reference sequence). The CDR3 is 16 amino acids. CDR3 coding DNA: TGTGCCAGCAGCTTGGGGGGGTCTAGCGGCCAAGAGACCCAGTACTTC. Translating it yields CASSLGGSSGQETQYF.

The chain couples TRBV19 to TRBJ1-3, with D possibly being TRBD1 (5 bases). The CDR3 consists of 16 residues. Germline V CDR1 and CDR2: LNHDA, SQIVND (reference sequence). V was clipped by 4 bases and J by 0 bases, with 13 bases between them. DNA for the CDR3: TGTGCCAGTAGTAGTCCGGGACGGACCTCTGGAAACACCATATATTTT. Protein sequence: CASSSPGRTSGNTIYF.

CDR3 amino acids: CASRGVGTQFF. The CDR3 region has the DNA TGTGCCAGCAGGGGGGTAGGGACGCAGTTCTTC. V and J are TRBV6-6 and TRBJ2-1; D tentatively fits TRBD1 or TRBD2 (5 bases each). Germline V gene sequence: CDR1 MNHNY, CDR2 SVGAGI (reference sequence). V gave up 6 bases and J gave up 12 bases, with 12 bases separating them. The CDR3 loop spans 11 amino acids.

V usage is TRBV7-8 and J usage is TRBJ1-2; D is ambiguous. V was trimmed by 3 bases and J by 10 bases, leaving 24 bases between them. This CDR3 has 16 residues. Per the germline V gene, CDR1 is SGHVS and CDR2 is FQNEAQ. The CDR3 protein is CASSFRYLGGFRDYTF. The CDR3 coding sequence is TGTGCCAGCAGCTTTAGGTATTTGGGCGGATTTCGTGACTACACCTTC. Full variable domain (outside the CDR3, taken from reference TRBV7-8 and TRBJ1-2): GAGVSQSPRYKVAKRGQDVALRCDPISGHVSLFWYQQALGQGPEFLTYFQNEAQLDKSGLPSDRFFAERPEGSVSTLKIQRTQQEDSAVYLCASSFRYLGGFRDYTFGSGTRLTVV.

J is TRBJ1-3 and V is TRBV2; tentatively, D is TRBD1 (5 bases). The germline V and J ends were trimmed by 11 bases and 0 bases, with 14 bases remaining between them. This CDR3 comprises 14 residues. The V gene's germline CDR1 is SNHLY and CDR2 FYNNEI. The CDR3 region is CAGTEWDSGNTIYF. CDR3 DNA sequence: TGTGCCGGGACGGAGTGGGACTCTGGAAACACCATATATTTT.

The V call is TRBV13, the J call TRBJ2-5; D is perhaps TRBD1 (6 bases). Germline V CDR1 and CDR2: PRHDT, FYEKMQ (reference sequence). V lost 5 bases, J lost 2 bases, and 9 bases lay in between. The CDR3 spans 13 residues. CDR3 nucleotide sequence: TGTGCCAGCAGCAAGGACAGACAAGAGACCCAGTACTTC. Translation: CASSKDRQETQYF.

The chain has TRBV18 and TRBJ1-5; D possibly corresponds to TRBD1 (5 bases). The CDR3 loop spans 16 amino acids. From germline, CDR1 is KGHSH and CDR2 LQKENI. The V end was cut by 6 bases, the J end by 6 bases, with 21 bases between. This CDR3 reads CASSGRVGQDGQPQHF. DNA of the CDR3: TGTGCCAGCTCGGGGCGGGTGGGGCAAGACGGTCAGCCCCAGCATTTT.

The genes are TRBV6-6 and TRBJ1-6, with TRBD1 matching 9 bases. Unmatched junction bases numbered 7, after V lost 8 bases and J lost 11 bases. Per the germline V gene, CDR1 is MNHNY and CDR2 is SVGAGI (reference sequence). The CDR3 consists of 13 residues. The chain's CDR3 is CASAPGQGTPLHF. In DNA form, the CDR3 reads TGTGCCAGCGCCCCGGGACAGGGTACACCCCTCCACTTT.

A single count supports this clone. The rearrangement uses TRBV19 and TRBJ1-5; D gene unclear. The CDR3 covers 14 residues. V gave up 3 bases and J gave up 4 bases, with 10 bases separating them. CDR1 and CDR2 from the germline V gene are LNHDA and SQIVND (reference sequence). The CDR3 bases are TGTGCCAGTAGTATTGAGGTATTAAATCAGCCCCAGCATTTT. Translating gives CASSIEVLNQPQHF.

V usage is TRBV6-5 and J usage is TRBJ2-1; 10 positions agree with TRBD1. V gave up 2 bases and J gave up 9 bases; unmatched junction bases: 7. The CDR3 length is 15 residues. Germline assignment: CDR1 MNHEY and CDR2 SVGAGI. The CDR3 coding sequence is TGTGCCAGCAGTTACCTCGGGACAGGGGACGGTGAGCAGTTCTTC. Translated, it gives CASSYLGTGDGEQFF.

This chain joins TRBV6-6 and TRBJ1-3; D is ambiguous. CDR1 is MNHNY, CDR2 SVGAGI, per germline (reference sequence). V lost 8 bases to trimming and J lost 0 bases, with 5 bases between them. The CDR3 is 12 residues long. CDR3 residues: CASSGSGNTIYF. CDR3 nucleotide sequence: TGTGCCAGCTCGGGCTCTGGAAACACCATATATTTT.

CDR3: CASSQGHPTDTQYF. The CDR3 DNA reads TGTGCCAGCAGCCAGGGGCACCCCACAGATACGCAGTATTTT. The V gene is TRBV28, the J gene TRBJ2-3, with a weak D call TRBD1 (6 bases). Between the trimmed V and J ends, which lost 6 bases and 2 bases, there was a span of 12 bases. In germline, CDR1 is MDHEN, CDR2 SYDVKM. This CDR3 comprises 14 residues.

CDR3 amino acids: CASSYSLEQGYEQYF. The CDR3 region has the DNA TGTGCCAGCAGTTACTCTCTGGAGCAAGGCTACGAGCAGTACTTC. V is TRBV6-6 and J is TRBJ2-7, with D uncertain. Germline V gives CDR1 MNHNY, CDR2 SVGAGI (reference sequence). CDR3 length: 15 residues. V lost 0 bases to trimming and J lost 3 bases, with 12 bases between them.

V usage is TRBV2 and J usage is TRBJ1-1; D gene uncertain. The germline gives CDR1 SNHLY, CDR2 FYNNEI. Trimming pared 11 bases from V and 1 base from J, leaving 14 bases between. The CDR3 has 13 amino acids. CDR3 amino acids: CAGRRPPNTEAFF. In nucleotides, the CDR3 is TGTGCCGGGCGGCGTCCACCGAACACTGAAGCTTTCTTT.

This chain connects TRBV7-6 to TRBJ2-1, with 7 bases matching TRBD1. CDR3 length equals 16 residues. Germline V lookup: CDR1 SGHVS, CDR2 FNYEAQ. The V and J ends lost 8 bases and 7 bases, in that order; junction bases with no gene match: 17. CDR3 protein: CASLAQGSVGNNEQFF. CDR3 nucleotides: TGTGCCAGCCTCGCACAGGGGTCAGTAGGTAATAATGAGCAGTTCTTC.

V is TRBV9 and J is TRBJ2-1, with no clear D. The germline CDR1 and CDR2 sequences are SGDLS and YYNGEE. The CDR3 runs 15 residues. Between the trimmed V and J ends, which lost 0 bases and 0 bases, there was a span of 7 bases. The CDR3 spells CASSVAASSYNEQFF. The DNA for the CDR3 is TGTGCCAGCAGCGTAGCGGCAAGCTCCTACAATGAGCAGTTCTTC.